This TCR beta chain derives from a study of blood T cell repertoires in COVID-19. Study-wide background: Among Cohort 3 donors, those recovered had two negative PCRs, clearance, or symptom resolution. Italy, Spain and the United States were the sources of the convalescent and acute COVID-19 samples. Nucleic acid was either cDNA or gDNA, and it came from T cells, B-cell-depleted T cells, or PBMCs.

The CDR3 contains 16 residues. The germline V gene has CDR1 LGHNT and CDR2 FRNRAP. The junction had 7 bases not matched to a gene; V was cut back by 5 bases and J by 4 bases. This table comes from immunoSEQ multiplex PCR, and its TCRdb copy is limited to in-frame clones, with some not included. The table includes more than 120,000 clones, roughly 84% detected once. Allocation to cohorts depended on clinical history reported by the participants. The source material was PBMCs or T cells enriched from blood (not recorded which). The chain joins TRBV12-5 to TRBJ2-5, with 13 nucleotides matching TRBD2. The receptor was derived from a man aged 50 or older in a cohort exposed to, infected with or recovered from COVID-19 (not recorded which). CDR3 coding DNA: TGTGCTAGTGGTCTTGGACTAGCGGGAGAGGGAGAGACCCAGTACTTC. Protein: CASGLGLAGEGETQYF.